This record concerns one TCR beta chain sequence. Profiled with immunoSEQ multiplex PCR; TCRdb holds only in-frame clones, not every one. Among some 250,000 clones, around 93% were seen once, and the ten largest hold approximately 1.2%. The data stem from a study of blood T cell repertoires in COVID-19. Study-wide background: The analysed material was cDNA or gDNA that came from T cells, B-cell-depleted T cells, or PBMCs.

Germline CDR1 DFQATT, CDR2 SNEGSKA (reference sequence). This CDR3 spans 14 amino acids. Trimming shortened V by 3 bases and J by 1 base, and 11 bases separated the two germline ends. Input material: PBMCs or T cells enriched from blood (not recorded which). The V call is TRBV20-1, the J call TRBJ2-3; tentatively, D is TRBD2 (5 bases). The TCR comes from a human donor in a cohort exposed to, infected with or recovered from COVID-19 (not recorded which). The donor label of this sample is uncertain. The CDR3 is CSASDIGGTDTQYF. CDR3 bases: TGCAGTGCTAGTGATATCGGGGGCACAGATACGCAGTATTTT.